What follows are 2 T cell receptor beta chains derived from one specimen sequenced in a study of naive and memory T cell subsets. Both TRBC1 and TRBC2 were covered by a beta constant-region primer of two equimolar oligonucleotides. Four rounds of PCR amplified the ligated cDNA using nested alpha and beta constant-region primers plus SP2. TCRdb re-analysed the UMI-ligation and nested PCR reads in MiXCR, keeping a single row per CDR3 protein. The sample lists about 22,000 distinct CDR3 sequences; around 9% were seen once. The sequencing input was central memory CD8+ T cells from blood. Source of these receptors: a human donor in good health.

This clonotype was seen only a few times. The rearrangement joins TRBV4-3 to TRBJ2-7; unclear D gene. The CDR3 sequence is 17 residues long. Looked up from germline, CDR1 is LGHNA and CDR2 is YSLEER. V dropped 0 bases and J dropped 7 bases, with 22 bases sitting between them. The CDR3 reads CASSQDWALTKQGEQYF. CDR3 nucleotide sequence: TGCGCCAGCAGCCAAGATTGGGCCCTGACAAAGCAAGGGGAGCAGTACTTC.

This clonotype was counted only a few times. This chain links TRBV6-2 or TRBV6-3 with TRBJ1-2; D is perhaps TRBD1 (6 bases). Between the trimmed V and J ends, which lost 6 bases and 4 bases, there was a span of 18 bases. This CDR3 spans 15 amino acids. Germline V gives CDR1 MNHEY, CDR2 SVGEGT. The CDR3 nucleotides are TGTGCCAGCAGATCAGGCCGGGGACATGGCTATGGCTACACCTTC. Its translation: CASRSGRGHGYGYTF.